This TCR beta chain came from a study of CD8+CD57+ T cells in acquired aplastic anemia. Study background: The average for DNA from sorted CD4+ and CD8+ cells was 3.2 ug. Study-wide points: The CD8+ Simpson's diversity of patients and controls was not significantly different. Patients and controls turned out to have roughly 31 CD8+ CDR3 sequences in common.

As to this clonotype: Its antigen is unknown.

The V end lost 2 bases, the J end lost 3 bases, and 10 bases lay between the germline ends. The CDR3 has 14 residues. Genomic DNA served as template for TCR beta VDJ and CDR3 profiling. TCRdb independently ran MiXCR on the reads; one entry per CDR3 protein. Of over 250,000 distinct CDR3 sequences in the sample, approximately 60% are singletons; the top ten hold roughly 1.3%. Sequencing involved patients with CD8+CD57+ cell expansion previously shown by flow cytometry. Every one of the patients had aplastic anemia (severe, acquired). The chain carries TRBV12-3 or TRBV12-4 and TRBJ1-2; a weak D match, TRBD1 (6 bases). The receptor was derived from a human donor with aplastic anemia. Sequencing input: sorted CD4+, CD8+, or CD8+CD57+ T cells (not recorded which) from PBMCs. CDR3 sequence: CASSLYHRDYGYTF. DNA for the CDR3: TGTGCCAGCAGTTTATATCACAGGGACTATGGCTACACCTTC.